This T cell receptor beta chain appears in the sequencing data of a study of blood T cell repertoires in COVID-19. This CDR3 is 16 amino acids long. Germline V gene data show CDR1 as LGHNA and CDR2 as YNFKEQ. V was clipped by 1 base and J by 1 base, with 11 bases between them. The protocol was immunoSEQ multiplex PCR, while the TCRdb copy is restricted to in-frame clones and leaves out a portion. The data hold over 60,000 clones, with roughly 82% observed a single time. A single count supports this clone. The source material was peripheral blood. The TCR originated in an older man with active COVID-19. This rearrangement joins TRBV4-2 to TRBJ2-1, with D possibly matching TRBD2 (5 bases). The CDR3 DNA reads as TGTGCCAGCAGCCAAGTTTCAGCGGCGTCCTACAATGAGCAGTTCTTC. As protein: CASSQVSAASYNEQFF.